Detailed here is one T cell receptor beta chain. The data stem from a study of regulatory T cells in long-lasting Graves disease. Arm-PCR with iRepertoire HTBI primers amplified the CDR3 regions for these TCR beta libraries. TCRdb used MiXCR to reprocess the multiplex PCR reads, holding one entry per CDR3 protein. The sample contains fewer than 350,000 distinct CDR3 sequences, more than 15% of which appear only once. Described time point: newly diagnosed GD, antithyroid drugs for less than 3 months. The TCR library was prepared using RNA isolated from PBMCs. The TCR originated in a female donor with Graves disease. The specimen comprised peripheral blood mononuclear cells (PBMCs), sampled at new diagnosis, from a patient treated with antithyroid drugs.

The CDR3 sequence: CASRPGQGQGNTIYF. Written as DNA, the CDR3 is TGTGCCAGCAGGCCGGGACAGGGACAAGGAAACACCATATATTTT. This chain joins TRBV2 and TRBJ1-3, with TRBD1 matching 9 bases. Germline CDR1 SNHLY, CDR2 FYNNEI. The J segment lost 4 bases and the V segment lost 6 bases, leaving 7 bases of the junction unmatched. The CDR3 runs 15 residues.